Presented here are 6 T cell receptor beta chains from one specimen sequenced in a study of blood T cell dynamics during melanoma immunotherapy. Sequencing was performed with immunoSEQ multiplex PCR; in TCRdb, only in-frame clones are kept and a portion is missing. The repertoire has fewer than 9,500 clones, under 90% of them found once; the top ten carry roughly 5.5%. Stated time point: week 3, after first cycle of checkpoint inhibitor. Specimen: blood, collected from a patient treated with checkpoint blockade. Source of these receptors: a human donor with melanoma.

The V gene is TRBV7-2, the J gene TRBJ1-2; 7 positions match TRBD1. The junction had 6 bases not matched to a gene; V was cut back by 5 bases and J by 3 bases. Per the germline V gene, CDR1 is SGHTA and CDR2 is FQGNSA. This CDR3 comprises 14 residues. CDR3 DNA sequence: TGTGCCAGCAGCCGACAGGGTGGAGACTATGGCTACACCTTC. This gives the protein CASSRQGGDYGYTF.

V gene TRBV4-1 combines with J gene TRBJ1-2; D not resolved. The CDR3 has 14 amino acids. V gave up 1 base and J gave up 2 bases, with 8 bases separating them. CDR1 MGHRA and CDR2 YSYEKL come from the germline V gene. CDR3 protein: CASSQATGNYGYTF. Here the CDR3 DNA reads TGCGCCAGCAGCCAAGCAACGGGCAACTATGGCTACACCTTC.

The chain is built from TRBV11-2 and TRBJ1-2; the match to TRBD1 covers 10 bases. The CDR3 has 16 amino acids. The germline V gene encodes CDR1 SGHAT and CDR2 FQNNGV. V shed 5 bases, J shed 1 base, and the junction held 7 bases outside the gene matches. The CDR3 coding sequence is TGTGCCAGCAGCACCGACAGGGGGCATTTTAACTATGGCTACACCTTC. This codes for CASSTDRGHFNYGYTF.

The CDR3 reads CASSFTGPTDTQYF. CDR3 bases: TGTGCCAGCAGCTTTACAGGACCCACAGATACGCAGTATTTT. This chain uses TRBV11-2 with TRBJ2-3, with D perhaps matching TRBD1 (5 bases). The CDR3 spans 14 residues. The V and J ends lost 3 bases and 2 bases respectively, with 9 bases between them. Germline lookup yields CDR1 SGHAT and CDR2 FQNNGV.

This clone was observed a handful of times. The rearrangement links TRBV4-1 to TRBJ1-5, with a weak D call TRBD1 (5 bases). Germline V gene data show CDR1 as MGHRA and CDR2 as YSYEKL. V dropped 0 bases and J dropped 4 bases, with 7 bases sitting between them. The CDR3 loop spans 14 amino acids. The CDR3 DNA reads TGCGCCAGCAGCCAAGAGGGACGGAATCAGCCCCAGCATTTT. This encodes CASSQEGRNQPQHF.

The genes are TRBV6-1 and TRBJ2-7; TRBD1 is a possible D gene (6 bases). The germline gives CDR1 MNHNS, CDR2 SASEGT. The CDR3 sequence is 13 residues long. The germline V and J ends were trimmed by 5 bases and 2 bases, with 10 bases remaining between them. The CDR3 here is CASSLEGAYEQYV. The CDR3 nucleotides are TGTGCCAGCAGTCTTGAGGGGGCCTACGAGCAGTACGTC.